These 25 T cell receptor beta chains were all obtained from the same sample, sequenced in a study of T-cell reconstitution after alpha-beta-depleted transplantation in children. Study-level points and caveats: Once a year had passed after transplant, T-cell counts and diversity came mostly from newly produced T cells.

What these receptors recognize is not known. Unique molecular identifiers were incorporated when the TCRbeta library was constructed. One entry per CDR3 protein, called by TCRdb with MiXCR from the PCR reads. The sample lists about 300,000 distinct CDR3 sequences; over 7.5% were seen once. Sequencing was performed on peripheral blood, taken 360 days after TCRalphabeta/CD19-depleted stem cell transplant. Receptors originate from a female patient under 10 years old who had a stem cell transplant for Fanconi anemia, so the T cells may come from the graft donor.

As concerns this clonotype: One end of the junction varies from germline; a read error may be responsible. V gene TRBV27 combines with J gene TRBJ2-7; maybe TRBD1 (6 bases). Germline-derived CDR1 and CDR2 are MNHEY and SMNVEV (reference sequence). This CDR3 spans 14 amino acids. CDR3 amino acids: CASGLKLTGSGKYF. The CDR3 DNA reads TGTGCCAGCGGTTTAAAACTCACAGGGAGTGGGAAGTACTTC.

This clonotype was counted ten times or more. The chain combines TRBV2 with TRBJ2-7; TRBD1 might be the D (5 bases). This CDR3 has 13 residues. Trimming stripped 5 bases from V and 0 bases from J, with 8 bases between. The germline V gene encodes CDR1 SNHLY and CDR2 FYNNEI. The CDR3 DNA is TGTGCCAGCAGTAGGACACCCTCCTACGAGCAGTACTTC. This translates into CASSRTPSYEQYF.

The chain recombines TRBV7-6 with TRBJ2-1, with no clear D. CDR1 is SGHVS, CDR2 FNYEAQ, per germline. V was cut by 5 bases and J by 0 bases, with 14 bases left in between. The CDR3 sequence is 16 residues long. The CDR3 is CASSPRGDRSYNEQFF. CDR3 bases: TGTGCCAGCAGCCCCCGAGGCGACCGCTCCTACAATGAGCAGTTCTTC.

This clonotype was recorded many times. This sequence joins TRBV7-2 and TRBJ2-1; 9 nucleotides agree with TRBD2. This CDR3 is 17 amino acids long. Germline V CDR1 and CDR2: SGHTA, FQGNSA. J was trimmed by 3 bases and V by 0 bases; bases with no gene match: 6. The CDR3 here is CASSLARAGGGYNEQFF. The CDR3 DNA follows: TGTGCCAGCAGCTTAGCCCGAGCGGGGGGAGGCTACAATGAGCAGTTCTTC.

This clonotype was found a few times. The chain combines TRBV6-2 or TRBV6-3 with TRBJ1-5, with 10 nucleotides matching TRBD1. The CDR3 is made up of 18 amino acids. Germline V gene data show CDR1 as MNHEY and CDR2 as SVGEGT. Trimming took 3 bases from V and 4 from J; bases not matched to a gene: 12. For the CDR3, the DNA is TGTGCCAGCAGTTATAACTTCGGGACAGGGGTTTGGAATCAGCCCCAGCATTTT. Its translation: CASSYNFGTGVWNQPQHF.

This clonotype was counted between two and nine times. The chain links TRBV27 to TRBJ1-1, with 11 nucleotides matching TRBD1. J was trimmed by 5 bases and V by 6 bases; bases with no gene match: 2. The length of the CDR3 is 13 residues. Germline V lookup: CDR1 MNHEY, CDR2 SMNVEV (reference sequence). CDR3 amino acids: CASRGQGVTEAFF. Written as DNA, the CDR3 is TGTGCCAGCAGGGGACAGGGGGTTACTGAAGCTTTCTTT.

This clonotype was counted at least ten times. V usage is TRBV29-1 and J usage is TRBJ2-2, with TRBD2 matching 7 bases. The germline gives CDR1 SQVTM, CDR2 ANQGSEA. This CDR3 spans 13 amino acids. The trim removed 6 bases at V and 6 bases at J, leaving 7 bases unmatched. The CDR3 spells CSVFSGTAGELFF. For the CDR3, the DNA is TGCAGCGTCTTCAGCGGGACTGCCGGGGAGCTGTTTTTT.

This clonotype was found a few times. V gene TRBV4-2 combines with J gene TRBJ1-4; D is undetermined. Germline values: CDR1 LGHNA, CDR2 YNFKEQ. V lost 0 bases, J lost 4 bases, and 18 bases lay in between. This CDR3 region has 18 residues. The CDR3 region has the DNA TGTGCCAGCAGCCAAGATCTGGGGTCGGCGAGCTTTAATGAAAAACTGTTTTTT. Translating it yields CASSQDLGSASFNEKLFF.

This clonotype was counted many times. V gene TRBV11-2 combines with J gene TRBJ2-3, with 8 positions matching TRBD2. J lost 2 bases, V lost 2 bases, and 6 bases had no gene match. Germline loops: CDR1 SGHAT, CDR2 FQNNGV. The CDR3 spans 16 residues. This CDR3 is CASSLRAGDPTDTQYF. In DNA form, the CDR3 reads TGTGCCAGCAGCTTAAGAGCGGGAGATCCCACAGATACGCAGTATTTT.

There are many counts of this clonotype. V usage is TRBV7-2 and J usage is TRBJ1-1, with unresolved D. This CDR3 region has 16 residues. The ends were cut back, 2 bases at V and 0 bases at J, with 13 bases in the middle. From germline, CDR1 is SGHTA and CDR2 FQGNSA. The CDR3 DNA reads TGTGCCAGCAGCTTATTAGGCAGCCATATGAACACTGAAGCTTTCTTT. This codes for CASSLLGSHMNTEAFF.

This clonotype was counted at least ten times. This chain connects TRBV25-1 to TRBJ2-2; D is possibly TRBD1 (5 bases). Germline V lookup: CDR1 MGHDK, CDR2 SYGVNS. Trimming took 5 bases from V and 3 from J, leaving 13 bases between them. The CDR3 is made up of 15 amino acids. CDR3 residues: CASSLNLRDTGELFF. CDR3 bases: TGTGCCAGCAGTTTAAACCTCAGGGACACCGGGGAGCTGTTTTTT.

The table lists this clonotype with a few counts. As DNA, the CDR3 is TGTGCCATCAGTGAGGGGGGTTACTCCAAAAACATTCAGTACTTC. Its protein is CAISEGGYSKNIQYF. The rearrangement joins TRBV10-3 to TRBJ2-4; either TRBD1 or TRBD2 may fit D (5 bases each). Germline V lookup: CDR1 ENHRY, CDR2 SYGVKD. The CDR3 is 15 amino acids. The germline V and J ends were trimmed by 2 bases and 2 bases, with 10 bases remaining between them.

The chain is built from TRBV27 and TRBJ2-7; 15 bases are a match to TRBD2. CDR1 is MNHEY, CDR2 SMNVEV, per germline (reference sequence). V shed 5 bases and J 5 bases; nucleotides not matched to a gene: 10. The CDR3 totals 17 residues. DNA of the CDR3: TGTGCCAGCAGTCTCGGGACTAGCGGGAGGATTTACCACGAGCAGTACTTC. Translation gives CASSLGTSGRIYHEQYF.

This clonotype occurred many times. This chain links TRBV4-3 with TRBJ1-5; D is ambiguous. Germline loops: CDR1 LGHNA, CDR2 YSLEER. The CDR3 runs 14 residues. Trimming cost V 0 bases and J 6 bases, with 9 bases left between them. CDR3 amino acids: CASSQDRRAQPQHF. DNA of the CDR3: TGCGCCAGCAGCCAAGATCGTAGGGCTCAGCCCCAGCATTTT.

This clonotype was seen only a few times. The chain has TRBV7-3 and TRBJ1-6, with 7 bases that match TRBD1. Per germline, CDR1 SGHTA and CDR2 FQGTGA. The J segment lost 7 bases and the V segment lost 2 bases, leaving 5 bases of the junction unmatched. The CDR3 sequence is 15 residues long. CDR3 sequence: CASSLLGGANSPLHF. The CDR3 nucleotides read TGTGCCAGCAGCTTATTAGGGGGCGCGAATTCACCCCTCCACTTT.

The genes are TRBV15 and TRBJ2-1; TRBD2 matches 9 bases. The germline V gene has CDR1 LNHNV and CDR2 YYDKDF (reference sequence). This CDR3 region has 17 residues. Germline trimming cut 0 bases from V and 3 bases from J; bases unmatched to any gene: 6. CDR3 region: CATSRDLGGGVYNEQFF. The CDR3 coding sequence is TGTGCCACCAGCAGAGATCTCGGCGGGGGGGTCTACAATGAGCAGTTCTTC.

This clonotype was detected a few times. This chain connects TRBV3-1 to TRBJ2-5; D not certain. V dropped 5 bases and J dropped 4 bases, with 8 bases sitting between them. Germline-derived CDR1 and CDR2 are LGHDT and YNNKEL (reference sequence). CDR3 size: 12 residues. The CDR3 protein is CASSYYAETQYF. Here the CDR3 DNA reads TGTGCCAGCAGCTATTACGCAGAGACCCAGTACTTC.

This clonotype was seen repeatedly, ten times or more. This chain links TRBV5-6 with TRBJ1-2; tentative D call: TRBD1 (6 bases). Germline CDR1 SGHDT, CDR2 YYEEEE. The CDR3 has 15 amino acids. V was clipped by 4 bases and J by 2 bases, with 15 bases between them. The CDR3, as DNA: TGTGCCAGCAGCCCGACCCTAACAGGGAACTATGGCTACACCTTC. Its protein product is CASSPTLTGNYGYTF.

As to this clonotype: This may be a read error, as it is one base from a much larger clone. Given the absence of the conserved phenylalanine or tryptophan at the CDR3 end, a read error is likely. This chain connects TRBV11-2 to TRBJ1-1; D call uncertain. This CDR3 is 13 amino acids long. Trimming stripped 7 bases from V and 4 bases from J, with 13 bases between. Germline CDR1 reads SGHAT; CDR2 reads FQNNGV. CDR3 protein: CASTQYRGTEAFS. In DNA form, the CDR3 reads TGTGCCAGCACCCAATACAGAGGCACTGAAGCTTTCTCT.

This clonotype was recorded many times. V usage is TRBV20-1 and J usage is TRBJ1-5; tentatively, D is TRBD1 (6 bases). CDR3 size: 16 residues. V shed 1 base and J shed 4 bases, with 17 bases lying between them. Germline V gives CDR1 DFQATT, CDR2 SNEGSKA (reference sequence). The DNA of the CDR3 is TGCAGTGCTAGAGGGGATACGGGGACACGAAATCAGCCCCAGCATTTT. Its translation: CSARGDTGTRNQPQHF.

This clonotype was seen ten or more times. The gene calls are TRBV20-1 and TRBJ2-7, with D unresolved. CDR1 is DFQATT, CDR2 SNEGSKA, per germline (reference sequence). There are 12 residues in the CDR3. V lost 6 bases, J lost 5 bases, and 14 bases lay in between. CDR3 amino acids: CSANDDTNEQYF. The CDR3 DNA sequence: TGCAGTGCCAACGACGACACTAACGAGCAGTACTTC.

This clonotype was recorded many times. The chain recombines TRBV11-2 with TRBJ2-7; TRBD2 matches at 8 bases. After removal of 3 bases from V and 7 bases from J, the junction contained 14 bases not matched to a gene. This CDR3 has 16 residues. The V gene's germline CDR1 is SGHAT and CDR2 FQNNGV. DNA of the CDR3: TGTGCCAGCAGCTTTACACTAGCGGTTTCCAAAGAGGAGCAGTACTTC. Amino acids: CASSFTLAVSKEEQYF. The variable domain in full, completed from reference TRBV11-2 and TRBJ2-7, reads EAGVAQSPRYKIIEKRQSVAFWCNPISGHATLYWYQQILGQGPKLLIQFQNNGVVDDSQLPKDRFSAERLKGVDSTLKIQPAKLEDSAVYLCASSFTLAVSKEEQYFGPGTRLTVT.

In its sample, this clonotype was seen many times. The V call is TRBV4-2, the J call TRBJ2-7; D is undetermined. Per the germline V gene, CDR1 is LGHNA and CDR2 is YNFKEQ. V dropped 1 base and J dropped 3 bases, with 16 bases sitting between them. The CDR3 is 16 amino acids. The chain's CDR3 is CASSQGHLERFYEQYF. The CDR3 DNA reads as TGTGCCAGCAGCCAAGGTCATTTGGAACGCTTCTACGAGCAGTACTTC.

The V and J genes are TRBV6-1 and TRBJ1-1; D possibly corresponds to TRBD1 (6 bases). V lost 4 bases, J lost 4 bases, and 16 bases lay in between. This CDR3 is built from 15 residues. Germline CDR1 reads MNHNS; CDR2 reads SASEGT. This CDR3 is CASSATRGGGTEAFF. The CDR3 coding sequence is TGTGCCAGCAGTGCCACCCGCGGGGGCGGCACTGAAGCTTTCTTT.

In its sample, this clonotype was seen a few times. CDR3 sequence (DNA): TGTGCCAGCAGCTTAGGAGTACAGGGCATGGGGCCCCAGCATTTT. This sequence encodes CASSLGVQGMGPQHF. The J gene is TRBJ1-5, the V gene TRBV11-2, with D possibly being TRBD1 (6 bases). The germline V gene encodes CDR1 SGHAT and CDR2 FQNNGV. Trimming took off 1 base at V and 9 bases at J, with 16 bases between the two ends. This CDR3 has 15 residues.